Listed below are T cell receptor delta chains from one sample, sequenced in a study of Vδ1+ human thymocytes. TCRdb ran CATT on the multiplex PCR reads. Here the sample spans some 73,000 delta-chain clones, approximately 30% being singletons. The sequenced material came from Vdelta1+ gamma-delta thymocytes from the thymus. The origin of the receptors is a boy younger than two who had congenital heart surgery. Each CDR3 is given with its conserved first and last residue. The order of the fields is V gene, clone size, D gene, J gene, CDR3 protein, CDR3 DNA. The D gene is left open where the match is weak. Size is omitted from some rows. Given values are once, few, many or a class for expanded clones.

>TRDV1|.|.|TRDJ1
CALGEEKRTAGRVTDKLIF
TGTGCTCTTGGGGAAGAGAAACGGACGGCTGGGAGAGTAACCGATAAACTCATCTTT
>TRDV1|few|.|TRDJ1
CALGEPNTGGYTDKLIF
TGTGCTCTTGGGGAACCAAATACCGGGGGTTACACCGATAAACTCATCTTT
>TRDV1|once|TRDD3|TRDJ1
CALGRWGIGEPDKLIF
TGTGCTCTTGGGCGATGGGGGATAGGGGAACCCGATAAACTCATCTTT
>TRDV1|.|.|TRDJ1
CALGELPPSPPLTDKLIF
TGTGCTCTTGGGGAACTCCCGCCTTCCCCACCCCTCACCGATAAACTCATCTTT
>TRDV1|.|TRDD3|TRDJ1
CALGEGLVGIYTDKLIF
TGTGCTCTTGGGGAAGGTTTGGTGGGGATATACACCGATAAACTCATCTTT
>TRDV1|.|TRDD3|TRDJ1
CALGELPRTGGQHYTDKLIF
TGTGCTCTTGGGGAACTCCCCCGTACTGGGGGACAGCATTACACCGATAAACTCATCTTT
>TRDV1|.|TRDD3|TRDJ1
CALISLRRWLGDTGETDKLIF
TGTGCTCTCATTAGCCTACGTCGTTGGCTGGGGGATACTGGTGAAACCGATAAACTCATCTTT
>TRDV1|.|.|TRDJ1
CALGGALPTWGYTDKLIF
TGTGCTCTTGGGGGCGCACTTCCTACGTGGGGATATACCGATAAACTCATCTTT
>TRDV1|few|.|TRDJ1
CALGGSGLPLTGTDKLIF
TGTGCTCTTGGGGGTTCGGGCCTGCCGCTTACTGGAACCGATAAACTCATCTTT
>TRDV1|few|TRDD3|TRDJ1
CALGELPYFLWGIYLTTNKLIF
TGTGCTCTTGGGGAACTCCCTTATTTCCTCTGGGGGATTTATCTAACCACGAATAAACTCATCTTT
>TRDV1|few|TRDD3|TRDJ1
CALVGLPQYWGLRPTDKLIF
TGTGCTCTTGTGGGGCTTCCTCAGTACTGGGGGTTACGCCCCACCGATAAACTCATCTTT
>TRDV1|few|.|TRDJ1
CALGSPKAVRTDKLIF
TGTGCTCTTGGGTCGCCAAAGGCGGTACGAACCGATAAACTCATCTTT
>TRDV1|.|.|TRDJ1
CALGDPLAYPGGEGTDKLIF
TGTGCTCTTGGGGACCCACTGGCCTATCCAGGGGGCGAGGGGACCGATAAACTCATCTTT
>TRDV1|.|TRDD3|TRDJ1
CALGELPSFYWGIRPAPTGKLIF
TGTGCTCTTGGGGAACTCCCGTCCTTCTACTGGGGGATACGCCCGGCACCCACCGGTAAACTCATCTTT
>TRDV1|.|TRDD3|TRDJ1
CALGERERWGTPFGKLIF
TGTGCTCTTGGGGAACGGGAGCGTTGGGGGACCCCGTTCGGTAAACTCATCTTT
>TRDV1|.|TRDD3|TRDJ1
CALGERSRGIPPGTDKLIF
TGTGCTCTTGGGGAACGGTCGAGGGGGATACCCCCCGGCACCGATAAACTCATCTTT
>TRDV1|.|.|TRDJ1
CALGELGGGASDKLIF
TGTGCTCTTGGGGAACTAGGAGGGGGGGCCTCCGATAAACTCATCTTT
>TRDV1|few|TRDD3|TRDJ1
CALGELIRTGGYTDKLIF
TGTGCTCTTGGGGAACTTATCCGTACTGGGGGATACACCGATAAACTCATCTTT
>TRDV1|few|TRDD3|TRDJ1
CALGERYTGGFHTDKLIF
TGTGCTCTTGGGGAACGATATACTGGGGGATTTCACACCGATAAACTCATCTTT
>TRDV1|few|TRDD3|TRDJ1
CALGELQSYPYWGIRQYTDKLIF
TGTGCTCTTGGGGAACTCCAATCCTACCCGTACTGGGGGATACGCCAGTACACCGATAAACTCATCTTT
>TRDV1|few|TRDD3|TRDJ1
CALGDTTTDLGGTDKLIF
TGTGCTCTTGGGGACACTACTACCGACCTTGGGGGAACCGATAAACTCATCTTT
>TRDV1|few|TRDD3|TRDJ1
CALGERFTTWRIRGWDTDKLIF
TGTGCTCTTGGGGAACGCTTTACTACGTGGAGGATACGGGGCTGGGACACCGATAAACTCATCTTT
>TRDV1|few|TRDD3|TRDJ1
CALGVSLTGGSYTDKLIF
TGTGCTCTTGGGGTTTCCCTTACTGGGGGGTCGTACACCGATAAACTCATCTTT
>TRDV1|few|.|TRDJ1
CALGEWLGNQHTDKLIF
TGTGCTCTTGGGGAATGGTTAGGGAACCAACACACCGATAAACTCATCTTT
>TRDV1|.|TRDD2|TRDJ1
CALGELEATSYRGLGYTDKLIF
TGTGCTCTTGGGGAACTAGAGGCAACTTCCTACAGGGGCCTCGGCTACACCGATAAACTCATCTTT
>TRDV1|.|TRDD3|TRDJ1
CALGERNYVYWGRTRYTDKLIF
TGTGCTCTTGGGGAACGAAATTACGTTTACTGGGGCAGAACCAGGTACACCGATAAACTCATCTTT
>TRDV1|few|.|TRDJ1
CALGERCSGLQSANKLIF
TGTGCTCTTGGGGAACGATGCTCTGGACTACAGAGTGCCAATAAACTCATCTTT
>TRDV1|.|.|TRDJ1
CALGELAPPMDLRYGLYTDKLIF
TGTGCTCTTGGGGAACTAGCCCCCCCCATGGACCTACGATACGGACTTTACACCGATAAACTCATCTTT
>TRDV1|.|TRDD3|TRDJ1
CALGELPHGLLTGGHTDKLIF
TGTGCTCTTGGGGAACTACCCCATGGCCTACTAACTGGGGGCCACACCGATAAACTCATCTTT
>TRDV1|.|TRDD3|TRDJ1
CALALRGGYTDKLIF
TGTGCTCTCGCCCTACGCGGGGGATACACCGATAAACTCATCTTT
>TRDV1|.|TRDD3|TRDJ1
CALGEPRYWGMPWGADKLIF
TGTGCTCTTGGGGAACCCCGTTACTGGGGGATGCCTTGGGGGGCCGATAAACTCATCTTT
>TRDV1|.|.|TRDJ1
CALGEGRPHVPTDKLIF
TGTGCTCTTGGGGAAGGACGTCCCCATGTTCCCACCGATAAACTCATCTTT
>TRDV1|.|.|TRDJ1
CALGELWGGDEPYTDKLIF
TGTGCTCTTGGGGAACTTTGGGGGGGAGACGAACCGTACACCGATAAACTCATCTTT
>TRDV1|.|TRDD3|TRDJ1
CALGGGPLGDKYTDKLIF
TGTGCTCTTGGGGGGGGACCGCTGGGGGACAAGTACACCGATAAACTCATCTTT
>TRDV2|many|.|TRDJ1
CACDASPWGDKYTDKLIF
TGTGCCTGTGACGCATCACCCTGGGGCGATAAGTACACCGATAAACTCATCTTT
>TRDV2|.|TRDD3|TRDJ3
CACDTRLGDSSSWDTRQMFF
TGTGCCTGTGACACCAGGCTGGGGGATTCTAGCTCCTGGGACACCCGACAGATGTTTTTC
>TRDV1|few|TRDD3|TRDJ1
CALGEPALLTGGSTDKLIF
TGTGCTCTTGGGGAACCCGCCCTCCTCACTGGGGGATCGACCGATAAACTCATCTTT
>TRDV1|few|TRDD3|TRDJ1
CALGEPPSTPLVGGYATDKLIF
TGTGCTCTTGGGGAACCCCCCTCTACCCCGTTAGTTGGGGGATACGCTACCGATAAACTCATCTTT
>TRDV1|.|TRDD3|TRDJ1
CALGEQHDWGIAVTDKLIF
TGTGCTCTTGGGGAACAACATGACTGGGGGATAGCAGTGACCGATAAACTCATCTTT
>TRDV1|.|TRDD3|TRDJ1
CALGELPAFLVLGDTNTDKLIF
TGTGCTCTTGGGGAACTCCCAGCCTTCCTTGTACTGGGGGATACCAACACCGATAAACTCATCTTT
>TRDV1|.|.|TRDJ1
CALGESLVGLLPYTDKLIF
TGTGCTCTTGGGGAATCTCTGGTGGGGCTTCTCCCATACACCGATAAACTCATCTTT
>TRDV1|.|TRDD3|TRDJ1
CALGEKRAWGMMADKLIF
TGTGCTCTTGGGGAAAAAAGGGCATGGGGGATGATGGCCGATAAACTCATCTTT